One and the same sample provided the 19 T cell receptor beta chains below, sequenced in a study of T cell repertoires in cytomegalovirus infection. Via MiXCR, TCRdb re-called the reads, giving one row per CDR3 protein. The sample has fewer than 350,000 distinct CDR3 sequences; 8% to 10% are singletons. Material: PBMCs. Receptors were obtained from a human donor in good health (CMV status not recorded). Some clones in this sample may be carry-over from other donors' samples.

This clonotype was detected many times. The CDR3, as DNA: TGTGCCAGCAGCCGGGCCGGGGACAGGGGGATAGGAAACACCATATATTTT. As protein: CASSRAGDRGIGNTIYF. The genes are TRBV7-4 and TRBJ1-3; 11 bases fit TRBD1. With V trimmed by 5 bases and J by 4 bases, 10 bases remained unmatched. Looked up from germline, CDR1 is SGHVT and CDR2 is SQSDAQ. The CDR3 contains 17 residues.

This clonotype appeared many times. The rearrangement uses TRBV5-6 and TRBJ2-3, with D unclear. V shed 4 bases and J shed 1 base, with 13 bases lying between them. Germline V CDR1 and CDR2: SGHDT, YYEEEE. The CDR3 is 15 residues long. The CDR3 sequence: CASSGWAGRTDTQYF. The CDR3 DNA follows: TGTGCCAGCAGCGGATGGGCAGGACGCACAGATACGCAGTATTTT.

This clonotype was seen only a few times. The chain joins TRBV6-5 to TRBJ1-2, with D possibly TRBD1 on 5 matching bases. This CDR3 contains 12 residues. From germline, CDR1 is MNHEY and CDR2 SVGAGI. The V end was cut by 4 bases, the J end by 6 bases, with 9 bases between. CDR3 in DNA: TGTGCCAGCAGTTGGAGGGGAGATGGCTACACCTTC. Translating gives CASSWRGDGYTF.

This clonotype appeared many times. V and J are TRBV9 and TRBJ2-4, with TRBD2 matching 12 bases. V was clipped by 4 bases and J by 3 bases; unmatched bases: 11. CDR3 length: 18 amino acids. Germline V gene lookup returns CDR1 SGDLS and CDR2 YYNGEE. The CDR3 is CASSPTSSGGVDKNIQYF. The CDR3 bases are TGTGCCAGCAGCCCAACCTCTAGCGGGGGGGTCGACAAAAACATTCAGTACTTC.

This clonotype was found many times. The chain uses TRBV7-9 and TRBJ2-1; D might be TRBD2 (5 bases). V was cut by 8 bases and J by 7 bases, with 15 bases left in between. The CDR3 covers 13 residues. Germline V gene lookup returns CDR1 SEHNR and CDR2 FQNEAQ (reference sequence). The CDR3 DNA reads as TGTGCCAGCGTCTTGGACTCGCATAATGAGCAGTTCTTC. Protein: CASVLDSHNEQFF.

V gene TRBV7-8 combines with J gene TRBJ2-5; D is uncertain. The CDR3 has 15 residues. CDR1 and CDR2 (germline): SGHVS, FQNEAQ. V shed 2 bases and J shed 1 base, with 11 bases lying between them. The CDR3 is CASSLSSRFQETQYF. In nucleotides, the CDR3 is TGTGCCAGCAGCTTAAGTTCCAGATTCCAAGAGACCCAGTACTTC.

This clonotype was counted ten times or more. The V call is TRBV7-2, the J call TRBJ2-1; D is unclear. V dropped 1 base and J dropped 0 bases, with 4 bases sitting between them. CDR1 is SGHTA, CDR2 FQGNSA, per germline. The CDR3 runs 14 residues. CDR3 nucleotide sequence: TGTGCCAGCAGCTTAGGTAGCTCCTACAATGAGCAGTTCTTC. It specifies CASSLGSSYNEQFF.

The chain employs TRBV20-1 and TRBJ2-5; perhaps D is TRBD1 or TRBD2 (5 bases each). CDR3 size: 15 residues. Trimming shortened V by 7 bases and J by 7 bases, and 25 bases separated the two germline ends. CDR1 DFQATT and CDR2 SNEGSKA come from the germline V gene (reference sequence). The CDR3 loop is CSGNRDRAISGTQYF. CDR3 bases: TGCAGTGGCAACCGGGACCGAGCCATCTCGGGGACCCAGTACTTC.

This clonotype was detected many times. The gene calls are TRBV11-2 and TRBJ2-5; 7 positions agree with TRBD1. Unmatched junction bases numbered 17, after V lost 5 bases and J lost 5 bases. Germline assignment: CDR1 SGHAT and CDR2 FQNNGV. The CDR3 covers 17 residues. This chain's CDR3 is CASSPRVGRGLWETQYF. CDR3 DNA sequence: TGTGCCAGCAGCCCCCGCGTGGGAAGGGGGCTTTGGGAGACCCAGTACTTC. The full variable domain, completed using reference TRBV11-2 and TRBJ2-5, is EAGVAQSPRYKIIEKRQSVAFWCNPISGHATLYWYQQILGQGPKLLIQFQNNGVVDDSQLPKDRFSAERLKGVDSTLKIQPAKLEDSAVYLCASSPRVGRGLWETQYFGPGTRLLVL.

This clonotype was detected only a few times. The chain joins TRBV27 to TRBJ2-1; TRBD1 is a possible D gene (5 bases). This CDR3 spans 15 amino acids. V lost 6 bases, J lost 4 bases, and 16 bases lay in between. CDR1 and CDR2 from the germline V gene are MNHEY and SMNVEV (reference sequence). CDR3 DNA sequence: TGTGCCAGCAGCTTGGAAGACAGTCCTTACAATGAGCAGTTCTTC. Translation: CASSLEDSPYNEQFF.

The V call is TRBV6-2 or TRBV6-3, the J call TRBJ2-5, with D possibly being TRBD1 or TRBD2 (7 bases each). From germline, CDR1 is MNHEY and CDR2 SVGEGT. The CDR3 runs 15 residues. Trimming took off 7 bases at V and 3 bases at J, with 18 bases between the two ends. CDR3 loop: CASTPVTGTKETQYF. CDR3 sequence (DNA): TGTGCCAGCACCCCCGTGACAGGGACTAAAGAGACCCAGTACTTC.

For this clonotype: Since a much larger clone is just one base distant, this may be a read error. This chain links TRBV28 with TRBJ1-5; no clear D gene. Germline V CDR1 and CDR2: MDHEN, SYDVKM. CDR3 length: 12 amino acids. The CDR3 DNA follows: TGTGCCAGCAGTCAGAGAAATCTGCCCCAGCATTTT. Residues: CASSQRNLPQHF.

The chain combines TRBV20-1 with TRBJ2-1; maybe TRBD2 (6 bases). Germline V CDR1 and CDR2: DFQATT, SNEGSKA (reference sequence). The CDR3 covers 14 residues. Trimming cost V 6 bases and J 6 bases, with 18 bases left between them. The CDR3 is CSAHLPTSLNEQFF. CDR3 nucleotides: TGCAGTGCCCACCTTCCGACTAGTCTCAATGAGCAGTTCTTC.

This clonotype was observed many times. The chain couples TRBV2 to TRBJ1-4; 9 bases are shared with TRBD1. The length of the CDR3 is 14 residues. Germline CDR1 is SNHLY and CDR2 is FYNNEI. The V segment lost 4 bases and the J segment 8 bases; nucleotides outside the gene matches: 5. The CDR3 DNA reads TGTGCCAGCAGTGGGGACAGGGTAGAAGAAAAACTGTTTTTT. The encoded protein is CASSGDRVEEKLFF.

V is TRBV27 and J is TRBJ2-7; weak D call: TRBD2 (6 bases). CDR3 size: 15 residues. The germline gives CDR1 MNHEY, CDR2 SMNVEV (reference sequence). The ends were cut back, 3 bases at V and 1 base at J, with 13 bases in the middle. The DNA of the CDR3 is TGTGCCAGCAGTTTGGGCCCCGGGGGTTCCTACGAGCAGTACTTC. Residues: CASSLGPGGSYEQYF.

With regard to this clonotype: Being one base from a much bigger clone, this may be a read error. The chain couples TRBV7-6 to TRBJ2-1; D is undetermined. The ends were cut back, 5 bases at V and 6 bases at J, with 20 bases in the middle. Germline CDR1 is SGHVS and CDR2 is FNYEAQ. The CDR3 runs to 16 residues. For the CDR3, the DNA is TGTGCCAGCAGCAAAACAGACACCTTAGGTTCCAATGAGCAGTTCTTC. Translating gives CASSKTDTLGSNEQFF.

There are a few counts of this clonotype. The CDR3 region is CASSQDVWPYGVGYGYTF. CDR3 DNA: TGTGCCAGCAGCCAAGATGTCTGGCCCTACGGGGTCGGCTATGGCTACACCTTC. The chain recombines TRBV14 with TRBJ1-2, with D unclear. Germline CDR1 reads SGHDN; CDR2 reads FVKESK. V lost 0 bases, J lost 4 bases, and 21 bases lay in between. The CDR3 consists of 18 residues.

The sample holds a few counts of this clonotype. The chain joins TRBV15 to TRBJ1-3; unclear D gene. This CDR3 has 13 residues. V was trimmed by 0 bases and J by 4 bases, leaving 4 bases between them. Germline V gene sequence: CDR1 LNHNV, CDR2 YYDKDF (reference sequence). In DNA form, the CDR3 reads TGTGCCACCAGCAGAGATTTCGGAAACACCATATATTTT. Its translation is CATSRDFGNTIYF.

This clonotype has more than one count but fewer than ten. The gene calls are TRBV12-3 or TRBV12-4 and TRBJ2-5; TRBD1 might be the D (5 bases). The CDR3 has 13 amino acids. Trimming removed 6 bases from V and 4 bases from J, with 12 bases in between. CDR3 in amino acids: CASRLQGSETQYF. The CDR3 nucleotides are TGTGCCAGCAGGCTGCAGGGATCAGAGACCCAGTACTTC.